Listed here is a single T cell receptor (beta chain). Antigen unknown. The germline V gene has CDR1 SEHNR and CDR2 FQNEAQ (reference sequence). The CDR3 extends over 16 amino acids. Trimming cost V 5 bases and J 0 bases; bases outside gene matches: 8. This specimen belongs to a study of cytomegalovirus exposure and HLA in healthy donors. Whole-study results and caveats: Most likely, a cluster of highly shared sequence variants arose as a sequencing artifact. An analysis that came later showed most CMV-associated TCR beta chains appearing HLA-restricted.

PCR amplification relied on 60 Vbeta primers (plus 13 Jbeta primers). In the original workflow: Unique TCR beta chains totaled around 86 million in a later count, with roughly 10 million of them shared. Only in-frame clones appear in the TCRdb table, and some are missing; sequencing was by immunoSEQ multiplex PCR. Clone size and the V and J calls come from that table; the DNA yielded D and trimming. The sample records 90,000 to 110,000 clones, less than 70% being singletons. The chain combines TRBV7-9 with TRBJ2-3, with 7 bases that match TRBD1. The TCR comes from a woman in her 70s in good health and CMV-seropositive. Material for sequencing was PBMCs. The CDR3 nucleotides are TGTGCCAGCAGCCGTCCCACAGGGGCTAGCACAGATACGCAGTATTTT. Protein sequence: CASSRPTGASTDTQYF.